The 20 T cell receptor beta chains in this list originate from one sample, sequenced in a study of blood T cell repertoires in COVID-19 (dated by TCRdb to the early 2020s). Library prep was done by the immunoSEQ multiplex PCR assay. The source is immuneACCESS, and TCRdb retained only in-frame sequences with V and J called. Part of the clones is not carried over; for the studies checked, unresolved V genes explain less than half of this, and the remainder is unexplained. The sample has roughly 200,000 clones on record, about 84% of them singletons. 7.5% to 9% of the sample rests with the top ten. The sample consisted of peripheral blood. The origin of the receptors is a woman over 75 with acute or convalescent COVID-19.

The chain recombines TRBV5-5 with TRBJ2-6; D unclear. CDR3 length equals 15 residues. In germline, CDR1 is SGHKS, CDR2 YYEKEE (reference sequence). The V gene lost 0 bases and the J gene lost 3 bases, with 7 bases spanning the gap. CDR3 in DNA: TGTGCCAGCAGCTTGGTTGTAAATGGGGCCAACGTCCTGACTTTC. This gives the protein CASSLVVNGANVLTF.

The chain links TRBV10-3 to TRBJ1-5; TRBD1 is a possible D gene (5 bases). The CDR3 extends over 14 amino acids. Germline V lookup: CDR1 ENHRY, CDR2 SYGVKD. V gave up 2 bases and J gave up 7 bases, with 12 bases separating them. CDR3: CAISEGTPLQPQHF. CDR3 nucleotides: TGTGCCATCAGTGAGGGGACTCCGCTACAGCCCCAGCATTTT.

The J gene is TRBJ1-2, the V gene TRBV2, with 7 positions matching TRBD1. Germline V gene sequence: CDR1 SNHLY, CDR2 FYNNEI. The CDR3 is 16 amino acids. The trim removed 1 base at V and 5 bases at J, leaving 10 bases unmatched. CDR3 sequence (DNA): TGTGCCAGCAGTGAAGGGGGGCCGGGACAGCCTTATGGCTACACCTTC. It is translated as CASSEGGPGQPYGYTF.

The chain recombines TRBV4-1 with TRBJ1-5; D perhaps matches TRBD1 (5 bases). The germline CDR1 and CDR2 sequences are MGHRA and YSYEKL. With 1 base removed from V and 11 bases from J, the gap between germline ends came to 21 bases. The CDR3 runs to 16 residues. Here the CDR3 reads CASSQGDRARGSAQHF. The DNA for the CDR3 is TGCGCCAGCAGCCAAGGGGACCGAGCCCGGGGGTCGGCCCAGCATTTT.

This chain connects TRBV11-2 to TRBJ2-7; 8 bases are shared with TRBD2. The germline V gene has CDR1 SGHAT and CDR2 FQNNGV. Trimming removed 4 bases from V and 0 bases from J; junction bases left unmatched: 11. The CDR3 runs to 17 residues. The CDR3 coding sequence is TGTGCCAGCAGCTCGCAAGGACTAGCAGTCCCCTCCTACGAGCAGTACTTC. Translating gives CASSSQGLAVPSYEQYF.

The genes are TRBV7-2 and TRBJ2-5; 8 positions match TRBD2. The CDR3 extends over 17 amino acids. V trimming: 3 bases; J trimming: 2 bases; junction bases outside the gene matches: 11. Germline values: CDR1 SGHTA, CDR2 FQGNSA. The CDR3 DNA reads TGTGCCAGCAGCTTGGGGCCCCTGACGGGGGGGCAAGAGACCCAGTACTTC. Its protein is CASSLGPLTGGQETQYF.

V and J are TRBV4-1 and TRBJ2-7, with 9 positions matching TRBD1. V lost 1 base to trimming and J lost 3 bases; unmatched junction nucleotides: 4. Germline CDR1 is MGHRA and CDR2 is YSYEKL. The CDR3 is 15 amino acids. CDR3 bases: TGCGCCAGCAGCCAAGCCGGGACAGGGTTCTACGAGCAGTACTTC. The encoded protein is CASSQAGTGFYEQYF.

Notes on this clone: Distinct nucleotide sequences in the sample also encode this CDR3. CDR3 in amino acids: CASSPGQGGGYTF. The CDR3 DNA is TGCGCCAGCAGCCCGGGACAGGGGGGCGGCTACACCTTC. V is TRBV5-1 and J is TRBJ1-2; TRBD1 aligns across 11 bases. This CDR3 has 13 amino acids. The V gene end was trimmed by 4 bases and the J gene end by 8 bases; junction bases not matched to a gene: 4. The V gene's germline CDR1 is SGHRS and CDR2 YFSETQ.

This clone occurred a few times. The V call is TRBV5-6, the J call TRBJ2-1; possibly TRBD2 for D (7 bases). The CDR3 sequence is 16 residues long. Trimming took off 0 bases at V and 9 bases at J, with 19 bases between the two ends. CDR1 and CDR2 (germline): SGHDT, YYEEEE. CDR3 DNA sequence: TGTGCCAGCAGCTTGGGTAACGGGGGGCGAAGAAGTGAGCAGTTCTTC. Encoded protein: CASSLGNGGRRSEQFF. The whole variable domain, filled in from reference TRBV5-6 and TRBJ2-1, reads DAGVTQSPTHLIKTRGQQVTLRCSPKSGHDTVSWYQQALGQGPQFIFQYYEEEERQRGNFPDRFSGHQFPNYSSELNVNALLLGDSALYLCASSLGNGGRRSEQFFGPGTRLTVL.

V gene TRBV6-5 combines with J gene TRBJ2-3; 12 bases fit TRBD2. Trimming at V came to 7 bases and at J to 4 bases, leaving 3 bases not matched to a gene. This CDR3 region has 14 residues. Germline V CDR1 and CDR2: MNHEY, SVGAGI. The CDR3 reads CASKGLAGPDTQYF. The CDR3 DNA is TGTGCCAGCAAAGGACTAGCGGGACCAGATACGCAGTATTTT.

The V gene is TRBV19, the J gene TRBJ1-1; weak D call: TRBD1 (5 bases). Trimming shortened V by 5 bases and J by 5 bases, and 12 bases separated the two germline ends. The germline V gene encodes CDR1 LNHDA and CDR2 SQIVND (reference sequence). The CDR3 is 13 residues long. The DNA of the CDR3 is TGTGCCAGTAGTGCCGCCCAGGGAACTGAAGCTTTCTTT. This codes for CASSAAQGTEAFF. The full variable domain, with the rest looked up from reference TRBV19 and TRBJ1-1, is DGGITQSPKYLFRKEGQNVTLSCEQNLNHDAMYWYRQDPGQGLRLIYYSQIVNDFQKGDIAEGYSVSREKKESFPLTVTSAQKNPTAFYLCASSAAQGTEAFFGQGTRLTVV.

The chain uses TRBV18 and TRBJ1-2, with 8 bases identical to TRBD1. The CDR3 spans 15 residues. Trimming took 4 bases from V and 4 from J; bases not matched to a gene: 8. From germline, CDR1 is KGHSH and CDR2 LQKENI. The CDR3 loop reads CASSLERTGLYGYTF. CDR3 in DNA: TGTGCCAGCTCACTGGAACGGACAGGGCTCTATGGCTACACCTTC.

V usage is TRBV2 and J usage is TRBJ1-4; D is unclear. The CDR3 extends over 11 amino acids. Trimming shortened V by 6 bases and J by 10 bases, and 9 bases separated the two germline ends. The germline CDR1 and CDR2 sequences are SNHLY and FYNNEI. Here the CDR3 DNA reads TGTGCCAGCAGGTACAGTTCAAAACTGTTTTTT. The encoded protein is CASRYSSKLFF.

The CDR3 coding sequence is TGTGCCAGCAGTGTCCCCCCAGGGGGACAGAATGGCTACACCTTC. It is translated as CASSVPPGGQNGYTF. This chain joins TRBV28 and TRBJ1-2, with 7 bases matching TRBD1. CDR3 length equals 15 residues. V gave up 5 bases and J gave up 6 bases; unmatched junction bases: 12. CDR1 MDHEN and CDR2 SYDVKM come from the germline V gene.

The chain has TRBV30 and TRBJ1-4; unclear D gene. Germline-derived CDR1 and CDR2 are GTSNPN and SVGIG (reference sequence). The CDR3 totals 13 residues. V gave up 0 bases and J gave up 6 bases, with 8 bases separating them. DNA for the CDR3: TGTGCCTGGAGTGTCCCGGGAGATGAAAAACTGTTTTTT. Protein sequence: CAWSVPGDEKLFF.

The genes are TRBV7-9 and TRBJ2-7; 8 bases match TRBD1. This CDR3 contains 14 residues. Unmatched junction bases numbered 3, after V lost 3 bases and J lost 2 bases. Germline CDR1 SEHNR, CDR2 FQNEAQ (reference sequence). CDR3 region: CASSLTGVTYEQYF. The CDR3 coding sequence is TGTGCCAGCAGCTTGACAGGGGTTACCTACGAGCAGTACTTC. The full variable domain, in which reference TRBV7-9 and TRBJ2-7 provide the parts outside the CDR3, is DTGVSQNPRHKITKRGQNVTFRCDPISEHNRLYWYRQTLGQGPEFLTYFQNEAQLEKSRLLSDRFSAERPKGSFSTLEIQRTEQGDSAMYLCASSLTGVTYEQYFGPGTRLTVT.

The chain carries TRBV11-3 and TRBJ2-1; 9 bases map to TRBD1. This CDR3 spans 14 amino acids. The germline V gene encodes CDR1 SGHNT and CDR2 YENEEA. Trimming took 8 bases from V and 6 from J; bases not matched to a gene: 8. CDR3 sequence reads: CASAPGQGPNEQFF. CDR3 in DNA: TGTGCCAGCGCACCGGGACAGGGCCCCAATGAGCAGTTCTTC.

The chain recombines TRBV9 with TRBJ1-5, with D perhaps TRBD1 (5 bases). CDR1 SGDLS and CDR2 YYNGEE come from the germline V gene. This CDR3 region has 14 residues. V was trimmed by 5 bases and J by 7 bases, leaving 16 bases between them. CDR3 sequence: CASSRSGGYQPQHF. The CDR3 coding sequence is TGTGCCAGCAGTCGTAGCGGGGGGTACCAGCCCCAGCATTTT.

J is TRBJ2-7 and V is TRBV11-3, with a possible D match to TRBD2 (5 bases). The CDR3 runs 11 residues. Germline V CDR1 and CDR2: SGHNT, YENEEA. Trimming cost V 5 bases and J 7 bases, with 9 bases left between them. CDR3 amino acids: CASSRGEEQYF. The CDR3 bases are TGTGCCAGCAGCCGTGGGGAGGAGCAGTACTTC.

The J gene is TRBJ2-2, the V gene TRBV6-6; tentative D call: TRBD1 (6 bases). The germline V and J ends were trimmed by 8 bases and 3 bases, with 13 bases remaining between them. The CDR3 sequence is 14 residues long. Germline V gene data show CDR1 as MNHNY and CDR2 as SVGAGI (reference sequence). As DNA, the CDR3 is TGTGCCAGCGACACAGGGTTTCACACCGGGGAGCTGTTTTTT. Protein product: CASDTGFHTGELFF.